The source of this T cell receptor (beta chain) is a study of cytomegalovirus exposure and HLA in healthy donors (dated by TCRdb to the late 2010s). In terms of the full investigation: An earlier analysis of 587 of the donors reported roughly 300 Gb of sequence data and approximately 120 million unique TCR beta sequences obtained from 180 million or so T cells. Donor age, sex, ethnicity and CMV serostatus were compiled alongside the repertoire data. The study was designed to test whether signatures of past pathogen exposure could be identified by cataloging public T cell receptors. In a later genetic analysis, genome-wide SNP genotypes for about 65% of the roughly 670 donors were used, and that subset was treated as a discovery cohort. To study patterns of TCR occurrence, a later analysis re-analyzed previously published TCR beta repertoires from several hundred donors and added high-resolution HLA genotyping. Class I and class II HLA loci were covered by the typing at four-digit resolution. Along with the roughly 610-subject first cohort, a separate validation cohort of over a hundred different subjects was used. An early release covering about 600 HLA-typed donors comprised about 290 gigabases of sequencing data and some 79 million unique TCR sequences. Across around 400 genotyped donors of the cohort, an average of about 200,000 unique TCR beta nucleotide sequences per donor were sequenced, and around 19% of those sequences were non-productive. Typing coverage differed by locus: A, B, C, DRB1 and DQB1 were typed in roughly 620-640 donors, DQA1 in 500 to 550, DPA1 in some 600, and DPB1 in just under 480. In the later analysis, no new phenotypic data were used to find candidate immune exposures; instead, reliance was placed on TCR beta sequences and their occurrence across donors. Of the 300 to 450 genotyped donors, more than 75% were placed in the genetic ancestry cluster associated with self-reported Caucasian donors. The study combined high-throughput TCR immunosequencing, statistical association of individual TCRs with disease status, and machine learning to predict cytomegalovirus infection status. Every discovery cohort repertoire had been produced on one sequencing platform. The T cell repertoires of under 700 subjects were profiled by immunosequencing and related to cytomegalovirus serostatus. An earlier analysis of approximately 580 of the donors used high-throughput TCR beta sequencing to judge whether each TCR beta V gene segment behaved as functional or pseudogenic. A handful of DR-DQ haplotypes were treated as single units for association and clustering because of strong linkage in the cohort. Overall results and qualifications from the work: Specific HLA alleles were associated with 15,000 to 20,000 TCR beta sequences at a false discovery rate of 0.05 in a later analysis. CMV serostatus was the only immune exposure information available for the cohort. According to a later analysis, parvovirus B19, influenza, CMV and Epstein-Barr virus appeared linked to several top co-occurrence clusters. A later analysis found that most CMV-associated TCR beta chains appeared HLA-restricted, with HLA associations seemingly driven largely by CMV exposure. The 87-base-pair reads could not distinguish some IMGT-functional V segments, including TRBV6-2 and TRBV6-3, so those segments were excluded. In a later analysis, TCR association rates were found to vary across HLA loci, with the most associated TCRs seen for DRB1 alleles and the fewest for HLA-C alleles. Correlated functional status among segregating V segments might be attributable to linkage disequilibrium, but an unknown experimental factor could not be ruled out. In a later genetic analysis, a missense DCLRE1C variant was associated with V-gene and J-gene trimming of TCR beta chains, and the association was replicated in an independent cohort. In a later genetic analysis, fewer N-insertions in productive TCRs were reported among donors in an Asian-associated ancestry cluster than the roughly 700-donor mean. Because some donors lacked HLA typing at each locus, the association tests relied only on the typed subset. When HLA alleles, especially DR and DQ, strongly co-occurred, TCR associations were difficult to assign to individual alleles. The authors suggested that the approach could potentially be extended to other disease states and immunological phenotypes. An earlier analysis of around 500 of the donors showed that most TCR beta V segments appeared in productive rearrangements either about 87% or about 30% of the time, which broadly matched IMGT annotations. A further reported finding was that TCR beta sequences accurately predicted the HLA-A and HLA-B alleles for most subjects in the first cohort. The cohort was sequenced for TCR beta chains only, and without alpha or paired-chain data the features that could be detected were limited. Because counts were too low, 15 to 20 rarely observed V segments, including chromosome 9 orphons, were excluded from the earlier analysis of several hundred of the donors. Sequencing depth was assumed to be roughly uniform across donors in the presence/absence analyses, though that assumption may not hold. A cluster of highly shared sequence variants was judged likely to be a technical artifact of the sequencing pipeline. A later analysis found that HLA-associated TCR beta chains were more clonally expanded and had lower generation probabilities than equally common non-associated chains. Most TCR sequences were seen in very few donors, while some public TCRs were found in many individuals. In vitro tests confirmed that a few of the cytomegalovirus-associated TCR beta chains recognize cytomegalovirus antigens. Cytomegalovirus status was reported to be diagnosed by the classifier with high specificity and sensitivity in both the original and validation cohorts. The study gave a list of roughly 150 TCR beta chains associated with cytomegalovirus.

Looking up the germline V gene yields CDR1 ENHRY and CDR2 SYGVKD. The germline V end is reduced by 6 bases and the J end by 5 bases; junction bases left unmatched: 3. The CDR3 runs 14 amino acids, cysteine and phenylalanine included. The entry retains the CDR3 DNA only, 42 bases that are in frame from base 1. Libraries were constructed by the immunoSEQ multiplex PCR assay. A mixture of 60 forward primers for TCR Vbeta segments and 13 reverse primers for TCR Jbeta segments was used in the multiplex PCR. The CDR3 region of rearranged TCR beta genes was amplified from genomic DNA by a multiplex PCR assay. On the Illumina HiSeq System, the amplified TCR beta libraries were sequenced as 87-base-pair reads. On the study's bioinformatics: A later analysis tallied approximately 87 million unique TCR beta chains across the roughly 610 repertoires, and approximately 9.9 million of those chains were shared by two or more donors. Raw reads were error-corrected and collapsed into unique sequences by a nearest-neighbor algorithm in which closely related sequences were merged to remove PCR and sequencing errors. CDR3 sequences were aligned to IMGT reference sequences to assign V, D and J gene segments. Each retained sequence needed at least a six-nucleotide match to both a V gene segment and a J gene segment. Rearrangements were called productive when the CDR3 lacked stop codons and stayed in frame with V and J; all others were non-productive. CDR3 was defined according to IMGT convention as the region running from the second conserved V-encoded cysteine to the conserved J-encoded phenylalanine. The earlier analysis of a few hundred of the donors excluded sequences that lacked an unambiguous match to a single V gene segment. An earlier analysis of some 500 of the donors classified V segments as functional when productive rearrangements were above 56.7% and as segregating when the standard deviation between donors was above 5%. A statistical classification framework was built for diagnosing cytomegalovirus status from the catalog of TCR beta chain sequences. V and J gene assignment, in a later analysis, came from comparing TCR nucleotide sequences with IMGT/GENE-DB human TR gene sequences. The TCRdist pipeline was used in a later analysis to assign CDR3 sequences and most-parsimonious VDJ recombination scenarios. In a later analysis, each TCR beta chain was defined by its CDR3 amino acid sequence together with its V-gene family, and reads without a unique V-gene family were excluded. In a later analysis, some 600 highly shared, low-generation-probability nucleotide sequences were removed to address suspected cross-contamination and a sequencing artifact. A later analysis calculated a clonal expansion index for each public chain from normalized within-repertoire ranks of inferred template counts. Generation probabilities in a later analysis came from a VDJ recombination model fitted to out-of-frame rearrangements, and those results were checked against IGoR. In a later analysis, TCR-TCR, TCR-HLA and TCR-CMV co-occurrence was scored with hypergeometric tests, and a repertoire-size bias correction was applied to TCR pairs. In a later analysis, false discovery rates were estimated by permuting HLA or CMV assignments 20 times. In a later analysis, co-occurring TCRs were grouped using DBSCAN, with TCRdist sequence similarity added in when clustering inside HLA-allele-positive subsets. For co-occurrence clustering, repertoires with fewer than 30,000 or more than 120,000 public chains were excluded, along with about five repertoires with anomalous nucleotide sharing. Entries here come from immuneACCESS through TCRdb and include only in-frame sequences with V and J called. Some clones fail to appear in such tables; in the studies checked, an unresolved V gene covers under half of the shortfall, and the cause of the remainder is unknown. Clonal size and the V and J genes are those of that table, whereas D and trimming came from the DNA. Here the sample has roughly 100,000 clones; 74% occur a single time. Over 2.5% of the sample is held by the ten biggest clonotypes.

In total, just over 650 healthy bone marrow donors made up the cohort. All cohort members were sampled while nominally healthy, although unrecorded immune exposures were likely present. The donor was CMV seropositive and belonged to the group of more than 250 seropositive cohort members. Every donor gave a peripheral blood sample, and the peripheral blood mononuclear cells from that sample were used for TCR beta sequencing. Genomic DNA extraction from the blood cell samples was performed with the Qiagen DNeasy Blood Extraction Kit. In regard to this clone: It has no known antigen specificity. No qualities accompany the bases; no much larger clone lies one base away.

The sequence was obtained from a man aged 50 to 60 in good health and CMV-seropositive. In this chain, TRBV10-3 is recombined with TRBJ2-1, with 11 bases aligning to TRBD1. The sequencing input was PBMCs. The DNA is as follows: TGTGCCATCAGCGGGACAGGGGGGGACAATGAGCAGTTCTTC. The encoded protein is CAISGTGGDNEQFF.